This T cell receptor (beta chain) was observed in a study of T cells in Graves' hyperthyroidism and ophthalmopathy. Between the trimmed V and J ends, which lost 4 bases and 5 bases, there was a span of 18 bases. CDR1 and CDR2 (germline): WSHSY, SAAADI. The CDR3 covers 15 residues. TCR beta CDR3 sequences were amplified from RNA transcripts. HTBI primers were the set used in a first-round RT-PCR of the TCR CDR3. TCRdb reprocessed the multiplex PCR reads with MiXCR, giving one entry per CDR3 protein. Found here are 650,000 to 700,000 distinct CDR3 sequences, roughly 17% of them singletons; the top ten hold 15% to 17%.

The TCR was taken from a man aged 50 or older with Graves' hyperthyroidism. Input material: blood. The chain joins TRBV10-2 to TRBJ2-7; no firm D call. In DNA, the CDR3 is TGCGCCAGCAGTGGATGGTACGACGTCGGAAACGAGCAGTACTTC. This translates into CASSGWYDVGNEQYF.